Listed below are T cell receptor beta chains from one sample, sequenced in a study of regulatory T cells in long-lasting Graves disease. A single record per CDR3 protein comes from TCRdb applying MiXCR to the multiplex PCR reads. The top ten hold roughly an eighth of the sample, which has about 430,000 distinct CDR3 sequences, roughly 21% seen once. The material was peripheral blood mononuclear cells (PBMCs), obtained when the disease was refractory, from a patient treated with antithyroid drugs. Receptors originate from a female donor with Graves disease. CDR3s include the opening cysteine and the closing phenylalanine or tryptophan. The D gene is left open where the match is weak. Not all rows give a size; the values are once, few, many and, for expanded clones, a class.

abundance	d_gene	v_gene	j_gene	CDR3nt	CDR3aa
many	.	TRBV28	TRBJ1-2	TGTGCCAGCAGTTCGAGACAGGACTATGGCTACACCTTC	CASSSRQDYGYTF
.	.	TRBV9	TRBJ1-4	TGTGCCAGCAGCACGCGTGGAGGTGGCGAAAAACTGTTTTTT	CASSTRGGGEKLFF
many	.	TRBV2	TRBJ2-7	TGTGCCAGCAAGGGTTTAGGGGGCTACGAGCAGTACTTC	CASKGLGGYEQYF
.	.	TRBV18	TRBJ1-1	TGTGCCAACTCACGGGTTGCGAACACTGAAGCTTTCTTT	CANSRVANTEAFF
.	.	TRBV28	TRBJ2-6	TGTGCCAGCAAGTTCAGCCCCCCGGCCTCTGGGGCCAACGTCCTGACTTTC	CASKFSPPASGANVLTF
.	TRBD2	TRBV11-3	TRBJ2-3	TGTGCCAGCAGCTCTAGCGGGAGCACAGATACGCAGTATTTT	CASSSSGSTDTQYF
many	.	TRBV28	TRBJ2-4	TGTGCCAGCAGCCTGGACACGAAAAAAAACATTCAGTACTTC	CASSLDTKKNIQYF
few	.	TRBV4-1	TRBJ2-5	TGCGCCAGCAGCCTCGAGGGGCTAGAGACCCAGTACTTC	CASSLEGLETQYF
.	TRBD1	TRBV20-1	TRBJ1-6	TGCAGTGCTCCCCGATTGGGACAGGGGTATAATTCACCCCTCCACTTT	CSAPRLGQGYNSPLHF
many	.	TRBV15	TRBJ2-5	TGTGCCACCAGCCAAGGGGGGGGGCGCGAGACCCAGTACTTC	CATSQGGGRETQYF
few	.	TRBV10-3	TRBJ2-3	TGTGCCAGCTCTGGAGTCGGCACAGATACGCAGTATTTT	CASSGVGTDTQYF
many	TRBD1	TRBV30	TRBJ1-4	TGTGCCTTTACCAGGGGGGGAGAACTGTTTTTT	CAFTRGGELFF
few	.	TRBV27	TRBJ1-2	TGTGCCAGCAGTTATACCCCGGGGAGGGCAGACTACACCTTC	CASSYTPGRADYTF
few	.	TRBV4-1	TRBJ2-2	TGCGCCAGCAGCCGGGGGGAGAACACCGGGGAGCTGTTTTTT	CASSRGENTGELFF
.	.	TRBV18	TRBJ2-7	TGTGCCAGCTCACTACGACCGGGGGACGAGCAGTACTTC	CASSLRPGDEQYF
many	.	TRBV10-3	TRBJ2-2	TGTGCCATCAGTGAGCGACAGGAGAACACCGGGGAGCTGTTTTTT	CAISERQENTGELFF
many	.	TRBV7-2	TRBJ1-5	TGTGCCAGCGCACAACGGTCGCGTCAGCCCCAGCATTTT	CASAQRSRQPQHF
.	TRBD1	TRBV5-1	TRBJ2-6	TGCGCCAGCAGCTTGGGAGGGACAGGGGCACCTGGGGCCAACGTCCTGACTTTC	CASSLGGTGAPGANVLTF
many	.	TRBV28	TRBJ1-4	TGTGCCAGCAGTTTATTTTCGGGGAGTAATGAAAAACTGTTTTTT	CASSLFSGSNEKLFF
.	.	TRBV7-9	TRBJ1-5	TGTGCCAGCAGCCAAGAGCAAGGGAGTGGCAATCAGCCCCAGCATTTT	CASSQEQGSGNQPQHF
.	TRBD2	TRBV7-3	TRBJ2-5	TGTGCCAGCAGCTTAACGGGAGGGCCCTGGGAGACCCAGTACTTC	CASSLTGGPWETQYF
many	.	TRBV6-1	TRBJ2-7	TGTGCCAGCAGAGTCACTAGCCACTACGAGCAGTACTTC	CASRVTSHYEQYF
many	.	TRBV2	TRBJ2-2	TGTGCCAACCGTAAGAACACCGGGGAGCTGTTTTTT	CANRKNTGELFF
many	.	TRBV28	TRBJ2-7	TGTGCCAGCAGTTTTGCCGGGAATATTGCCTACGAGCAGTACTTC	CASSFAGNIAYEQYF
many	.	TRBV5-1	TRBJ1-4	TGCGCCAGCAGCCCCCCCGGGACGGTCGGGGAAAAACTGTTTTTT	CASSPPGTVGEKLFF
.	.	TRBV30	TRBJ2-5	TGTGCCTGGAGTGTAGGGGGTTTTGAAGAGACCCAGTACTTC	CAWSVGGFEETQYF
many	TRBD1	TRBV6-2/TRBV6-3	TRBJ2-5	TGTGCCAGCAGTTACCTCGTTCCCCCCCCAGGGGGTTTTTCTTCGGAGACCCAGTACTTC	CASSYLVPPPGGFSSETQYF
few	.	TRBV6-2/TRBV6-3	TRBJ2-4	TGTGCCAGCAGTTTCGGGAATCTTGGCAAAAACATTCAGTACTTC	CASSFGNLGKNIQYF
many	TRBD2	TRBV28	TRBJ2-2	TGTGCCAGCAGTTTAAGCGGGAGTCAAACCGGGGAGCTGTTTTTT	CASSLSGSQTGELFF
.	TRBD1	TRBV7-6	TRBJ1-1	TGTGCCAGTAGCCCCCGACAGGGGGCCGGGACTGAAGCTTTCTTT	CASSPRQGAGTEAFF
many	.	TRBV2	TRBJ2-7	TGTGCCAGCAGTAGACCGGGGCAACAGTACTTC	CASSRPGQQYF
.	.	TRBV7-9	TRBJ2-7	TGTGCCAGCAGCTCCCTACTGAGCTACGAGCAGTACTTC	CASSSLLSYEQYF
few	TRBD1	TRBV27	TRBJ1-6	TGTGCCAGCAGTTTAGGGACAGCTAATAATTCACCCCTCCACTTT	CASSLGTANNSPLHF
.	.	TRBV5-1	TRBJ2-4	TGCGCCAGCAGCTTGGACCTCGGGCCAAACATTCAGTACTTC	CASSLDLGPNIQYF
many	TRBD1	TRBV28	TRBJ2-5	TGTGCCAGCAGTAGCCGGACAGGGACCCGTTTAGAGACCCAGTACTTC	CASSSRTGTRLETQYF
many	.	TRBV30	TRBJ2-7	TGTGCCTGGACCTCAAGTCGGCTCCCGGGCGCCTACGAGCAGTACTTC	CAWTSSRLPGAYEQYF
.	.	TRBV30	TRBJ2-7	TGTGCCTGGAGTTCGGGCAACAACTACGAGCAGTACTTC	CAWSSGNNYEQYF
many	.	TRBV28	TRBJ1-2	TGTGCCAGCAGCCCCCCTACAGAAACCTATGGCTACACCTTC	CASSPPTETYGYTF
.	TRBD1	TRBV19	TRBJ1-1	TGTGCCAGTAGCCTTCAGGGGGCGATAAAAACTGAAGCTTTCTTT	CASSLQGAIKTEAFF